One sample yielded the 25 T cell receptor beta chains listed below, sequenced in a study of vaccination effects on CD4 cells after COVID-19. Sequenced by immunoSEQ multiplex PCR; TCRdb stores in-frame clones only, minus some. The table includes under 40,000 clones, 72% detected once. Their recognized antigens are unknown. Viral peptide pools were used in the ViraFEST assay to expand antigen-specific CD4+ T cells, and sequencing came afterward. Having been cultured for less than 12 days, the cells underwent CD4+ T cell isolation. Two doses of either BNT162b2 or mRNA-1273 were given to each participant. Sequences were derived from CD4+ T cells from PBMCs cultured with HCoV-229E spike peptides, sampled after COVID-19 vaccination. The origin of the receptors is a human donor who received a COVID-19 vaccine.

This clone was seen a handful of times. The chain has TRBV9 and TRBJ2-3; 9 positions agree with TRBD1. Germline CDR1 and CDR2: SGDLS and YYNGEE. There are 15 residues in the CDR3. Germline trimming cut 4 bases from V and 5 bases from J; bases unmatched to any gene: 8. CDR3 region: CASSLDRGAGDTQYF. The CDR3 coding sequence is TGTGCCAGCAGCTTGGACAGGGGCGCGGGAGATACGCAGTATTTT.

The rearrangement joins TRBV9 to TRBJ2-1, with 8 bases identical to TRBD2. The CDR3 extends over 15 amino acids. Germline V gene sequence: CDR1 SGDLS, CDR2 YYNGEE. The trim removed 4 bases at V and 3 bases at J, leaving 6 bases unmatched. CDR3 protein: CASSPQSGGYNEQFF. CDR3 DNA sequence: TGTGCCAGCAGCCCACAAAGCGGGGGCTACAATGAGCAGTTCTTC.

The chain employs TRBV9 and TRBJ2-2, with D unclear. V was pared by 0 bases and J by 7 bases, with 13 bases between. CDR3 length: 15 residues. Germline assignment: CDR1 SGDLS and CDR2 YYNGEE. The CDR3 region has the DNA TGTGCCAGCAGCGTAGCGCCGTCTGCTATCGGGGAGCTGTTTTTT. This encodes CASSVAPSAIGELFF.

The rearrangement joins TRBV12-3 or TRBV12-4 to TRBJ1-6; D is possibly TRBD1 (6 bases). The CDR3 spans 13 residues. V lost 6 bases to trimming and J lost 7 bases, with 10 bases between them. CDR3 coding DNA: TGTGCCAGCAGAGACACAGGGAATTCACCCCTCCACTTT. It yields the protein CASRDTGNSPLHF.

The V and J genes are TRBV2 and TRBJ1-5; tentatively, D is TRBD1 (5 bases). Trimming removed 7 bases from V and 5 bases from J, with 12 bases in between. CDR3 length equals 13 residues. Germline V gene data show CDR1 as SNHLY and CDR2 as FYNNEI. The CDR3 DNA reads TGTGCCAGCAACCGGGGGTCTTATCAGCCCCAGCATTTT. Amino acid sequence: CASNRGSYQPQHF.

This clone has a handful of counts. V is TRBV4-1 and J is TRBJ2-2, with 7 bases aligning to TRBD2. Trimming removed 2 bases from V and 5 bases from J; junction bases left unmatched: 2. CDR1 and CDR2 from the germline V gene are MGHRA and YSYEKL. The length of the CDR3 is 14 residues. The CDR3 reads CASSQLRETGELFF. The DNA of the CDR3 is TGCGCCAGCAGCCAATTGCGGGAGACCGGGGAGCTGTTTTTT.

The chain joins TRBV4-2 to TRBJ2-1; D may be TRBD2 (6 bases). Germline loops: CDR1 LGHNA, CDR2 YNFKEQ. The CDR3 length is 17 residues. The V gene lost 0 bases and the J gene lost 9 bases, with 21 bases spanning the gap. The chain's CDR3 is CASSQDLAGSLGGEQFF. In DNA form, the CDR3 reads TGTGCCAGCAGCCAAGATTTGGCGGGATCTCTCGGCGGTGAGCAGTTCTTC.

This clone was recorded once. Here the CDR3 reads CASSLSGRGEAFF. CDR3 sequence (DNA): TGCGCCAGCAGCTTGTCGGGGCGGGGTGAAGCTTTCTTT. The chain recombines TRBV5-1 with TRBJ1-1; TRBD1 is a possible D gene (5 bases). The germline V gene encodes CDR1 SGHRS and CDR2 YFSETQ. The ends were cut back, 1 base at V and 7 bases at J, with 11 bases in the middle. The CDR3 runs 13 residues.

V is TRBV20-1 and J is TRBJ1-5, with 7 bases aligning to TRBD1. The germline gives CDR1 DFQATT, CDR2 SNEGSKA (reference sequence). The CDR3 has 16 amino acids. V was pared by 3 bases and J by 0 bases, with 8 bases of the junction left unmatched. The CDR3 is CSASGTVLYSNQPQHF. In DNA form, the CDR3 reads TGCAGTGCTAGTGGGACAGTTCTTTATAGCAATCAGCCCCAGCATTTT.

The rearrangement links TRBV5-4 to TRBJ1-2; 7 nucleotides match TRBD1. This CDR3 contains 14 residues. V trimming: 1 base; J trimming: 2 bases; junction bases outside the gene matches: 2. CDR1 and CDR2 from the germline V gene are SGHNT and YYREEE (reference sequence). CDR3 coding DNA: TGTGCCAGCAGCTTGAGAGGGGGCAACTATGGCTACACCTTC. Its translation is CASSLRGGNYGYTF.

The chain is built from TRBV27 and TRBJ1-2; D gene uncertain. Germline CDR1 reads MNHEY; CDR2 reads SMNVEV (reference sequence). The CDR3 has 12 amino acids. V dropped 0 bases and J dropped 7 bases, with 6 bases sitting between them. The CDR3 nucleotides are TGTGCCAGCAGTTTATCGGGGTTTGGCTACACCTTC. Translating it yields CASSLSGFGYTF.

V usage is TRBV6-6 and J usage is TRBJ2-5, with 7 bases lining up with TRBD1. With V trimmed by 6 bases and J by 0 bases, 7 bases remained unmatched. The CDR3 length is 15 residues. CDR1 and CDR2 from the germline V gene are MNHNY and SVGAGI (reference sequence). The CDR3 nucleotides read TGTGCCAGCAGCCCAGAGGGGGCGCACCAAGAGACCCAGTACTTC. As protein: CASSPEGAHQETQYF.

This clone was observed a few times. V is TRBV5-1 and J is TRBJ2-1, with TRBD2 as a possible D gene (5 bases). Germline CDR1 reads SGHRS; CDR2 reads YFSETQ. This CDR3 comprises 15 residues. The V end lost 4 bases, the J end lost 0 bases, and 11 bases lay between the germline ends. The CDR3 coding sequence is TGCGCCAGCAGCCCGGGATTAATCTCCTACAATGAGCAGTTCTTC. This sequence encodes CASSPGLISYNEQFF.

This clone was seen only a few times. The chain carries TRBV5-1 and TRBJ2-2, with a tentative D call TRBD1 (6 bases). CDR1 is SGHRS, CDR2 YFSETQ, per germline. There are 14 residues in the CDR3. The V end was cut by 4 bases, the J end by 3 bases, with 10 bases between. In nucleotides, the CDR3 is TGCGCCAGCAGCGTCAGGGGAGACACCGGGGAGCTGTTTTTT. It codes for CASSVRGDTGELFF.

This clone has more than one count but fewer than ten. CDR3 residues: CASSIGGRASGREQYF. The CDR3, as DNA: TGTGCCAGTAGTATAGGAGGCAGGGCCTCTGGTCGCGAGCAGTACTTC. V is TRBV19 and J is TRBJ2-7; a weak D match, TRBD1 (5 bases). The CDR3 is 16 residues long. The germline CDR1 and CDR2 sequences are LNHDA and SQIVND (reference sequence). Trimming took off 1 base at V and 6 bases at J, with 19 bases between the two ends. The whole variable domain, filled in from reference TRBV19 and TRBJ2-7, reads DGGITQSPKYLFRKEGQNVTLSCEQNLNHDAMYWYRQDPGQGLRLIYYSQIVNDFQKGDIAEGYSVSREKKESFPLTVTSAQKNPTAFYLCASSIGGRASGREQYFGPGTRLTVT.

This rearrangement joins TRBV5-8 to TRBJ2-7; D unclear. This CDR3 is built from 15 residues. Germline CDR1 is SGHTS and CDR2 is YDEGEE. V was clipped by 4 bases and J by 2 bases, with 16 bases between them. The CDR3 DNA reads TGTGCCAGCAGCAAGAAGCAAGACAAGACCTACGAGCAGTACTTC. This translates into CASSKKQDKTYEQYF.

The chain uses TRBV4-1 and TRBJ2-2; 9 nucleotides match TRBD2. Germline CDR1 is MGHRA and CDR2 is YSYEKL. V dropped 1 base and J dropped 4; count of bases not matched to a gene: 7. There are 17 residues in the CDR3. CDR3 sequence reads: CASSQGGLAGTTGELFF. The CDR3 DNA sequence: TGCGCCAGCAGCCAAGGGGGGCTAGCGGGGACCACCGGGGAGCTGTTTTTT.

The chain recombines TRBV11-2 with TRBJ2-2; D is possibly TRBD2 (6 bases). This CDR3 spans 17 amino acids. V lost 5 bases, J lost 6 bases, and 22 bases lay in between. Germline V gene data show CDR1 as SGHAT and CDR2 as FQNNGV. The CDR3 DNA reads TGTGCCAGCAGCCCCGGGACTCACTCCACGGCTTCCGGGGAGCTGTTTTTT. Its translation is CASSPGTHSTASGELFF.

This clone was observed once. This chain connects TRBV6-5 to TRBJ1-1; D is possibly TRBD1 (5 bases). This CDR3 has 15 residues. Germline V gene sequence: CDR1 MNHEY, CDR2 SVGAGI. With 7 bases removed from V and 4 bases from J, the gap between germline ends came to 19 bases. The CDR3 nucleotides read TGTGCCAGCATTCGACCCCGGGGGGTTGGCACTGAAGCTTTCTTT. This gives the protein CASIRPRGVGTEAFF.

The genes are TRBV6-1 and TRBJ1-6; D gene unclear. Germline V gene lookup returns CDR1 MNHNS and CDR2 SASEGT. This CDR3 comprises 13 residues. Trimming took off 1 base at V and 9 bases at J, with 7 bases between the two ends. CDR3 amino acids: CASSEVYSSPLHF. The CDR3 DNA reads TGTGCCAGCAGTGAAGTGTACAGTTCACCCCTCCACTTT.

The chain joins TRBV29-1 to TRBJ2-5; possible D gene TRBD2, 6 bases. The CDR3 sequence is 12 residues long. Trimming took 3 bases from V and 5 from J, leaving 10 bases between them. From germline, CDR1 is SQVTM and CDR2 ANQGSEA. CDR3 bases: TGCAGCGTTGACATTGCGGGGGAGACCCAGTACTTC. This encodes CSVDIAGETQYF.

This clone has just one count. The chain combines TRBV15 with TRBJ2-1; D unclear. With 5 bases removed from V and 10 bases from J, the gap between germline ends came to 12 bases. The CDR3 contains 12 residues. Germline V CDR1 and CDR2: LNHNV, YYDKDF (reference sequence). The CDR3 DNA reads TGTGCCACCAGCCGAGTGCGTGAAGAGCAGTTCTTC. Translated: CATSRVREEQFF.

This chain links TRBV3-1 (or the pseudogene TRBV3-2) with TRBJ1-4; D is uncertain. The CDR3 runs 17 residues. The V gene's germline CDR1 is LGHDT and CDR2 YNNKEL (reference sequence). The V and J ends lost 0 bases and 4 bases respectively, with 15 bases between them. The CDR3 reads CASSQDPQTRVNEKLFF. CDR3 bases: TGTGCCAGCAGCCAAGATCCCCAGACACGGGTTAATGAAAAACTGTTTTTT.

This clone has a handful of counts. J is TRBJ2-7 and V is TRBV5-4, with D perhaps being TRBD1 or TRBD2 (5 bases each). The CDR3 is 14 amino acids. Germline lookup yields CDR1 SGHNT and CDR2 YYREEE (reference sequence). V was trimmed by 4 bases and J by 2 bases, leaving 13 bases between them. CDR3 protein: CASSDGTSPYEQYF. The CDR3 nucleotides read TGTGCCAGCAGCGACGGGACCTCACCCTACGAGCAGTACTTC.

The rearrangement uses TRBV6-6 and TRBJ2-3; tentative D call: TRBD2 (6 bases). Germline V gene lookup returns CDR1 MNHNY and CDR2 SVGAGI (reference sequence). The CDR3 has 15 amino acids. Trimming removed 5 bases at V and 1 base at J, with 13 bases between. The CDR3 region is CASSLRGVGTDTQYF. The CDR3 nucleotides read TGTGCCAGCAGTCTCCGCGGGGTCGGCACAGATACGCAGTATTTT.